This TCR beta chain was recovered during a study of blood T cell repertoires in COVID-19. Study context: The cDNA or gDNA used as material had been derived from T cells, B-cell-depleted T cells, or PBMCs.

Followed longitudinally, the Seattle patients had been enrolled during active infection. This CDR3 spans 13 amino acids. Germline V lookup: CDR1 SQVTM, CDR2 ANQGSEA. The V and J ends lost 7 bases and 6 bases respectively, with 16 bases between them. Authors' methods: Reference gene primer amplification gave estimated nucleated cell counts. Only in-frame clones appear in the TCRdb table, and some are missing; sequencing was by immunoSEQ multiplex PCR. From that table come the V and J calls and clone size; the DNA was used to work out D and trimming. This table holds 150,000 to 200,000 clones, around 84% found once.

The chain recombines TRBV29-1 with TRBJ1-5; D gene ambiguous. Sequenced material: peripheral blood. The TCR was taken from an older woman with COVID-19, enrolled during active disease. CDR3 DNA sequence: TGCAGCGCCTCTTCGGACTCGGGTCAGCCCCAGCATTTT. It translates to CSASSDSGQPQHF.